Shown below are 22 T cell receptor beta chains from a single sample sequenced in a study of shared clonotypes between healthy human individuals. The table came from immunoSEQ multiplex PCR; TCRdb's copy has only in-frame clones and leaves some out. This table holds over 2 million clones, roughly 95% found once. Specimen: naive CD4+ T cells sorted from blood. Subset here: CD45RA+ positively selected. These receptors were obtained from a man aged 18 to 30 in good health.

The CDR3 is CASSLAVSGGGEKLFF. As DNA, the CDR3 is TGTGCCAGCAGCTTGGCGGTATCGGGGGGAGGCGAAAAACTGTTTTTT. The V and J genes are TRBV5-5 and TRBJ1-4, with D perhaps TRBD1 (5 bases). This CDR3 contains 16 residues. In germline, CDR1 is SGHKS, CDR2 YYEKEE (reference sequence). The germline V and J ends were trimmed by 0 bases and 8 bases, with 17 bases remaining between them.

The chain recombines TRBV6-6 with TRBJ2-7; 7 bases map to TRBD2. The V gene's germline CDR1 is MNHNY and CDR2 SVGAGI (reference sequence). V shed 6 bases, J shed 3 bases, and the junction held 8 bases outside the gene matches. CDR3 length equals 14 residues. The CDR3 loop is CASSDGGGYYEQYF. In DNA, the CDR3 is TGTGCCAGCAGCGATGGGGGGGGATACTACGAGCAGTACTTC.

V is TRBV27 and J is TRBJ2-7; 11 nucleotides align to TRBD2. In germline, CDR1 is MNHEY, CDR2 SMNVEV (reference sequence). Trimming at V came to 5 bases and at J to 7 bases, leaving 7 bases not matched to a gene. The CDR3 length is 14 residues. The CDR3 loop is CASSEGLAGQEQYF. The CDR3 nucleotides read TGTGCCAGCAGTGAAGGACTAGCGGGTCAGGAGCAGTACTTC.

This chain joins TRBV5-1 and TRBJ2-7, with TRBD2 matching over 7 bases. CDR3 length equals 14 residues. Germline V gene lookup returns CDR1 SGHRS and CDR2 YFSETQ. With 0 bases clipped from V and 5 bases from J, the junction kept 5 bases outside the gene matches. The CDR3 nucleotides read TGCGCCAGCAGCTTGGAGGGAGGGCCGCACGAGCAGTACTTC. Protein sequence: CASSLEGGPHEQYF.

V is TRBV30 and J is TRBJ1-5, with D perhaps TRBD1 (5 bases). Germline V gene data show CDR1 as GTSNPN and CDR2 as SVGIG (reference sequence). This CDR3 contains 14 residues. The V end was cut by 3 bases, the J end by 6 bases, with 15 bases between. Here the CDR3 DNA reads TGTGCCTGGAGCGTGACAGCCTGGGGTCAGCCCCAGCATTTT. Translating gives CAWSVTAWGQPQHF.

J is TRBJ1-5 and V is TRBV4-1, with a tentative D call TRBD1 (5 bases). There are 17 residues in the CDR3. CDR1 MGHRA and CDR2 YSYEKL come from the germline V gene. V lost 4 bases to trimming and J lost 1 base, with 17 bases between them. The CDR3 reads CASSPNSQGESNQPQHF. CDR3 coding DNA: TGCGCCAGCAGCCCCAATTCCCAGGGCGAGAGCAATCAGCCCCAGCATTTT.

J is TRBJ2-3 and V is TRBV29-1; the D is unclear. CDR3 size: 14 residues. The V and J ends lost 0 bases and 1 base respectively, with 8 bases between them. Germline V gene lookup returns CDR1 SQVTM and CDR2 ANQGSEA. In DNA, the CDR3 is TGCAGCGTTGAAGATCCCAGCGGCACAGATACGCAGTATTTT. Translated, it gives CSVEDPSGTDTQYF.

This rearrangement joins TRBV29-1 to TRBJ1-2, with D hard to call. The CDR3 extends over 12 amino acids. The germline V gene encodes CDR1 SQVTM and CDR2 ANQGSEA. V was trimmed by 1 base and J by 5 bases, leaving 8 bases between them. The CDR3 DNA is TGCAGCGTTGAAGTAAATGAGTATGGCTACACCTTC. Amino acids: CSVEVNEYGYTF.

Only a few counts were recorded for this clone. J is TRBJ2-1 and V is TRBV7-9, with 9 bases fitting TRBD2. J gave up 1 base and V 3 bases, and 4 bases lay outside the gene matches. The CDR3 is 16 amino acids. The germline V gene has CDR1 SEHNR and CDR2 FQNEAQ (reference sequence). The CDR3 region is CASSFSGRGSYNEQFF. CDR3 nucleotide sequence: TGTGCCAGCAGCTTTAGCGGGAGAGGGTCCTACAATGAGCAGTTCTTC.

V is TRBV27 and J is TRBJ1-2, with TRBD1 as a possible D gene (5 bases). Deletions cut 2 bases from V and 9 bases from J, with 13 bases between. The CDR3 has 13 residues. Germline CDR1 is MNHEY and CDR2 is SMNVEV (reference sequence). CDR3: CASSLKWGNSYTF. CDR3 bases: TGTGCCAGCAGTTTAAAATGGGGGAACAGCTACACCTTC.

This chain uses TRBV15 with TRBJ2-7; the D is unclear. CDR1 and CDR2 from the germline V gene are LNHNV and YYDKDF (reference sequence). The V gene lost 1 base and the J gene lost 7 bases, with 11 bases spanning the gap. This CDR3 has 13 residues. CDR3 in DNA: TGTGCCACCAGCAGAGTCGCTGGGTTTGAGCAGTACTTC. It translates to CATSRVAGFEQYF.

V usage is TRBV6-5 and J usage is TRBJ2-2; D unclear. V lost 6 bases and J lost 4, with 6 bases in between. Germline V gives CDR1 MNHEY, CDR2 SVGAGI. The CDR3 extends over 12 amino acids. CDR3 protein: CASRKTTGELFF. CDR3 sequence (DNA): TGTGCCAGCAGAAAGACCACCGGGGAGCTGTTTTTT.

The V gene is TRBV18, the J gene TRBJ2-6, with 10 positions matching TRBD2. The V and J ends lost 6 bases and 0 bases, in that order; junction bases with no gene match: 5. This CDR3 contains 17 residues. Germline assignment: CDR1 KGHSH and CDR2 LQKENI. This chain's CDR3 is CASSGLAEASGANVLTF. The CDR3, as DNA: TGTGCCAGCTCTGGACTAGCGGAAGCCTCTGGGGCCAACGTCCTGACTTTC.

This rearrangement joins TRBV19 to TRBJ2-3, with 7 bases that match TRBD2. The J segment lost 0 bases and the V segment lost 4 bases, leaving 1 base of the junction unmatched. The CDR3 spans 14 residues. From germline, CDR1 is LNHDA and CDR2 SQIVND (reference sequence). DNA for the CDR3: TGTGCCAGTAGTACTAGCGGTAGCACAGATACGCAGTATTTT. The encoded protein is CASSTSGSTDTQYF.

The rearrangement joins TRBV5-1 to TRBJ1-2, with 8 nucleotides matching TRBD1. Germline-derived CDR1 and CDR2 are SGHRS and YFSETQ. The CDR3 sequence is 14 residues long. The V and J ends lost 4 bases and 2 bases, in that order; junction bases with no gene match: 4. The CDR3 protein is CASSEQGENYGYTF. The CDR3 DNA is TGCGCCAGCAGCGAACAGGGGGAGAACTATGGCTACACCTTC.

The rearrangement uses TRBV11-2 and TRBJ2-5, with TRBD2 as a possible D gene (5 bases). This CDR3 is 15 amino acids long. Germline values: CDR1 SGHAT, CDR2 FQNNGV. Trimming cost V 2 bases and J 3 bases, with 13 bases left between them. CDR3 protein: CASSLRGYYEETQYF. The DNA of the CDR3 is TGTGCCAGCAGCTTACGGGGTTACTACGAAGAGACCCAGTACTTC.

As DNA, the CDR3 is TGTGCCAGCACCGCCGTTGAGGTAGCCAAAAACATTCAGTACTTC. It is translated as CASTAVEVAKNIQYF. V and J are TRBV6-6 and TRBJ2-4, with unresolved D. V was pared by 7 bases and J by 0 bases, with 13 bases between. This CDR3 comprises 15 residues. From germline, CDR1 is MNHNY and CDR2 SVGAGI (reference sequence).

V gene TRBV18 combines with J gene TRBJ1-1, with a weak D call TRBD1 (5 bases). The CDR3 is made up of 14 amino acids. The ends were cut back, 3 bases at V and 0 bases at J, with 8 bases in the middle. CDR1 KGHSH and CDR2 LQKENI come from the germline V gene. In nucleotides, the CDR3 is TGTGCCAGCTCACCGGCAGGGATGAACACTGAAGCTTTCTTT. The encoded protein is CASSPAGMNTEAFF.

The J gene is TRBJ2-4, the V gene TRBV19; TRBD2 aligns across 9 bases. Germline V CDR1 and CDR2: LNHDA, SQIVND (reference sequence). Losses at the gene ends were 5 bases for V and 0 bases for J; bases not matched to a gene: 11. This CDR3 spans 18 amino acids. Here the CDR3 reads CASSPDRLADLAKNIQYF. The CDR3 nucleotides read TGTGCCAGTAGTCCCGACCGACTAGCGGACCTAGCCAAAAACATTCAGTACTTC.

This clone occurred many times. This chain links TRBV7-2 with TRBJ1-5; perhaps TRBD1 as D (6 bases). With 4 bases removed from V and 7 bases from J, the gap between germline ends came to 11 bases. Germline CDR1 is SGHTA and CDR2 is FQGNSA. The CDR3 is 13 amino acids. CDR3 amino acids: CASSYRDNQPQHF. CDR3 coding DNA: TGTGCCAGCAGCTATCGGGACAACCAGCCCCAGCATTTT.

This clone came up once. The CDR3 DNA sequence: TGTGCCAGCAGCTTAGATCAGATAGATACGCAGTATTTT. Amino acids: CASSLDQIDTQYF. The chain links TRBV11-2 to TRBJ2-3; D not resolved. The germline CDR1 and CDR2 sequences are SGHAT and FQNNGV. The germline V and J ends were trimmed by 0 bases and 5 bases, with 6 bases remaining between them. The CDR3 sequence is 13 residues long.

The chain couples TRBV7-6 to TRBJ1-1; the match to TRBD1 covers 7 bases. CDR3 length: 15 amino acids. Trimming took 0 bases from V and 4 from J; bases not matched to a gene: 5. CDR1 and CDR2 (germline): SGHVS, FNYEAQ. CDR3 amino acids: CASSLARGPPTEAFF. The CDR3, as DNA: TGTGCCAGCAGCTTAGCTAGGGGGCCCCCCACTGAAGCTTTCTTT.